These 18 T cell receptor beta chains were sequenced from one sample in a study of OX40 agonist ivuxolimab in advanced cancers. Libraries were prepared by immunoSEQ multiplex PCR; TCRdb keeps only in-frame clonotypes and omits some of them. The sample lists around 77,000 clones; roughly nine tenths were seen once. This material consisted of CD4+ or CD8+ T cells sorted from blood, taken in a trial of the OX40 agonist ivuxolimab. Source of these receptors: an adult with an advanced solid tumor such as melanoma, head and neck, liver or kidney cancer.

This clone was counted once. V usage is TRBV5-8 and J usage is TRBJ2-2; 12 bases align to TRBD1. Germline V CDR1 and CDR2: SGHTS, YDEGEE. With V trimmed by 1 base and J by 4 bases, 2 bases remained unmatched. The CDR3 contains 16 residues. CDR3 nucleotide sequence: TGTGCCAGCAGCTTGCCGGGACAGGGGGCCACCGGGGAGCTGTTTTTT. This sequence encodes CASSLPGQGATGELFF.

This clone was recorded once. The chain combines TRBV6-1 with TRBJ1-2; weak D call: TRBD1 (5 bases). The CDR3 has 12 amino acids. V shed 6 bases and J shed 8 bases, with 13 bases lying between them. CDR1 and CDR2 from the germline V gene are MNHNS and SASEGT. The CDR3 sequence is CASRVGTRGYTF. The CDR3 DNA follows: TGTGCCAGCAGGGTGGGGACTAGAGGCTACACCTTC.

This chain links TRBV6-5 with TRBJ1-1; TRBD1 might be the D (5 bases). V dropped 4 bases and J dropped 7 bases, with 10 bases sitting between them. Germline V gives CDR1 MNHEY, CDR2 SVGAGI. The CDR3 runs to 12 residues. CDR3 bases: TGTGCCAGCAGTTTGTTGAGGGGTGAAGCTTTCTTT. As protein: CASSLLRGEAFF.

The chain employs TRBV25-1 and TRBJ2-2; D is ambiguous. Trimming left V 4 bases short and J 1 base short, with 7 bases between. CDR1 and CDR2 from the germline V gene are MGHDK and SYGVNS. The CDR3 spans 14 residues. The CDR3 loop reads CASSALRNTGELFF. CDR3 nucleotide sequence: TGTGCCAGCAGTGCCCTAAGGAACACCGGGGAGCTGTTTTTT.

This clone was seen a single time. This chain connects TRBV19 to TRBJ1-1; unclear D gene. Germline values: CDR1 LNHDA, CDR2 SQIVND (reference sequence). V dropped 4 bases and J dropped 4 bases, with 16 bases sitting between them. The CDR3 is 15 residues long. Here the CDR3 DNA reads TGTGCCAGTAGTACCCTTCCACCGGAGCGCACTGAAGCTTTCTTT. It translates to CASSTLPPERTEAFF.

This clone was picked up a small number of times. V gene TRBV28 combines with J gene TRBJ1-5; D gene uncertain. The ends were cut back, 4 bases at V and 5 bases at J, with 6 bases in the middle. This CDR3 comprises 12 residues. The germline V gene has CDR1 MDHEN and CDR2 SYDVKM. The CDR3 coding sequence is TGTGCCAGCAGTTCCCTAGATCAGCCCCAGCATTTT. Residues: CASSSLDQPQHF.

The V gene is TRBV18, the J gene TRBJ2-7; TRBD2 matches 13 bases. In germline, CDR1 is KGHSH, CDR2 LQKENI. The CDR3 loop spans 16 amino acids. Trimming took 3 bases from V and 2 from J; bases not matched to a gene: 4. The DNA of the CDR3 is TGTGCCAGCTCACCTCTGACTAGCGGGAGGACCTACGAGCAGTACTTC. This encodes CASSPLTSGRTYEQYF.

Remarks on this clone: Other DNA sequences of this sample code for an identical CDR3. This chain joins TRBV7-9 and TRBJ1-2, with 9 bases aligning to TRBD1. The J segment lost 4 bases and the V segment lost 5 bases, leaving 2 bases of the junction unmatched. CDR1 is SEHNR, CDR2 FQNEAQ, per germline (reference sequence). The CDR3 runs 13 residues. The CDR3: CASSLGQGYGYTF. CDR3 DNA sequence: TGTGCCAGCAGCCTGGGACAGGGCTATGGCTACACCTTC.

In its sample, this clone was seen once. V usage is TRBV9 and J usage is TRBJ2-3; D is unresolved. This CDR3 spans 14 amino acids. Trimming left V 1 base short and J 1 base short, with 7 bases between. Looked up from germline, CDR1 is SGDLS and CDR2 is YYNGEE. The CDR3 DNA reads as TGTGCCAGCAGCGTAAAAGGAGGCACAGATACGCAGTATTTT. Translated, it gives CASSVKGGTDTQYF. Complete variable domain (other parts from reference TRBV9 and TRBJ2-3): DSGVTQTPKHLITATGQRVTLRCSPRSGDLSVYWYQQSLDQGLQFLIQYYNGEERAKGNILERFSAQQFPDLHSELNLSSLELGDSALYFCASSVKGGTDTQYFGPGTRLTVL.

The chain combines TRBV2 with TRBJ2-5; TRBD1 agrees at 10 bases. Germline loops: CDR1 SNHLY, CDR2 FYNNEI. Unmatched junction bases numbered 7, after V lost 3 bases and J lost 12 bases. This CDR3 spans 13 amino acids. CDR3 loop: CASSEQPGTGEYF. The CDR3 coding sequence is TGTGCCAGCAGTGAGCAACCCGGGACAGGGGAGTACTTC.

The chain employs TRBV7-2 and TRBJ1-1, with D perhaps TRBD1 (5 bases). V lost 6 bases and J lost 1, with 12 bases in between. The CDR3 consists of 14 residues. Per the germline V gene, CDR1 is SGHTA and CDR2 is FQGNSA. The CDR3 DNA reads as TGTGCCAGCAGTAGGGGCGCGGCGAACACTGAAGCTTTCTTT. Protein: CASSRGAANTEAFF.

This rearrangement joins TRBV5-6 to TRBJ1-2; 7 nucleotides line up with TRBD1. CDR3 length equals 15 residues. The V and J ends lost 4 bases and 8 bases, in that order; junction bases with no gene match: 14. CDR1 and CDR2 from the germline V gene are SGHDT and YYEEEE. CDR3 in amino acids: CASSLGQSGRGGYTF. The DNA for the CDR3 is TGTGCCAGCAGCCTGGGACAGTCGGGCCGTGGGGGCTACACCTTC.

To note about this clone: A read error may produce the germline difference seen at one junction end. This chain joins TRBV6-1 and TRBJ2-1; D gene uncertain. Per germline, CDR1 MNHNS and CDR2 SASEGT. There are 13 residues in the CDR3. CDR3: CASNEIPESEQFF. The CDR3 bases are TGTGCCAGCAATGAAATCCCAGAATCTGAGCAGTTCTTC.

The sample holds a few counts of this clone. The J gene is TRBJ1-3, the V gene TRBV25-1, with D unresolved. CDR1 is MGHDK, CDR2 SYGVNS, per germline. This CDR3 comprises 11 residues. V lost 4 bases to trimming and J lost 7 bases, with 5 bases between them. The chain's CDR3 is CASSVENTIYF. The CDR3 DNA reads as TGTGCCAGCAGTGTAGAGAACACCATATATTTT.

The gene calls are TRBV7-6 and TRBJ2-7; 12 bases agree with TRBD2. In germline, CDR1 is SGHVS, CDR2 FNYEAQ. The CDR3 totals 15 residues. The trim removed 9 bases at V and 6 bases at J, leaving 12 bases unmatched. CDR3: CASRPLAGGLGEQYF. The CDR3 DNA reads TGTGCCAGTCGCCCACTAGCGGGGGGACTGGGCGAGCAGTACTTC.

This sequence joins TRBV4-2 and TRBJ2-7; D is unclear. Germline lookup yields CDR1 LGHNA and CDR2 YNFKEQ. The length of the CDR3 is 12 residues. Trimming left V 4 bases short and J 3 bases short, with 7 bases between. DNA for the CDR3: TGTGCCAGCAGCCTCGGCGTCTACGAGCAGTACTTC. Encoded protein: CASSLGVYEQYF.

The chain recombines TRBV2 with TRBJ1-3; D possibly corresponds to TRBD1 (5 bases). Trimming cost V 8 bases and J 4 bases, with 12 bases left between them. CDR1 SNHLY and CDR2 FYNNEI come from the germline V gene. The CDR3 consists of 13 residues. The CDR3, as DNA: TGTGCCAGCCCCGGGACGGCCGGAAACACCATATATTTT. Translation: CASPGTAGNTIYF.

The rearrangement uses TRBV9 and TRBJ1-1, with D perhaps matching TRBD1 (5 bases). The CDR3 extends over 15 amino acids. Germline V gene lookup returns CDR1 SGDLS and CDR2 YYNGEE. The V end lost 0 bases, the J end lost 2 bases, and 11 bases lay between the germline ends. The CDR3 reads CASSVGGVSNTEAFF. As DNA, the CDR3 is TGTGCCAGCAGCGTAGGAGGGGTATCCAACACTGAAGCTTTCTTT.